Presented here are 7 T cell receptor beta chains from one specimen sequenced in a study of patients and donors after allogeneic stem cell transplantation. Via MiXCR, TCRdb re-called the RT-PCR reads, giving one row per CDR3 protein. In the table there are over 350,000 distinct CDR3 sequences, 16% of which are singletons. The sample consisted of blood, either unsorted or a sorted T cell fraction (not recorded which). Source of these receptors: a human donor who was either an allogeneic HSCT recipient or a stem cell or donor lymphocyte infusion donor (not recorded which). It is not recorded whose cells these are; they may come from a transplant donor.

The chain carries TRBV12-3 or TRBV12-4 and TRBJ2-5; 8 nucleotides match TRBD1. With 6 bases clipped from V and 7 bases from J, the junction kept 7 bases outside the gene matches. The CDR3 has 13 residues. CDR3 in DNA: TGTGCCAGCAGACCGGACAGGGCAGTGACCCAGTACTTC. Translation gives CASRPDRAVTQYF.

V and J are TRBV6-5 and TRBJ1-1; 7 bases agree with TRBD1. CDR1 and CDR2 (germline): MNHEY, SVGAGI. The CDR3 has 16 residues. The V and J ends lost 3 bases and 1 base, in that order; junction bases with no gene match: 8. CDR3 region: CASSYGGRGRNTEAFF. The CDR3 nucleotides read TGTGCCAGCAGTTATGGAGGCAGGGGGAGGAACACTGAAGCTTTCTTT.

The chain employs TRBV5-1 and TRBJ2-3, with 14 bases matching TRBD2. After removal of 4 bases from V and 4 bases from J, the junction contained 8 bases not matched to a gene. CDR1 is SGHRS, CDR2 YFSETQ, per germline. There are 17 residues in the CDR3. The CDR3 reads CASSRTTSGRAADTQYF. The CDR3 nucleotides read TGCGCCAGCAGCAGGACGACTAGCGGGAGGGCTGCAGATACGCAGTATTTT.

V and J are TRBV6-2 or TRBV6-3 and TRBJ2-3, with TRBD2 identical over 9 bases. Per germline, CDR1 MNHEY and CDR2 SVGEGT. The CDR3 length is 17 residues. V shed 6 bases and J 4 bases; nucleotides not matched to a gene: 14. The CDR3 DNA reads TGTGCCAGCAGGCGAACCCCCGGGACTAGCTATGCAGATACGCAGTATTTT. Its protein product is CASRRTPGTSYADTQYF.

This clonotype has just a few counts. This chain connects TRBV4-1 to TRBJ2-7; D not resolved. From germline, CDR1 is MGHRA and CDR2 YSYEKL. This CDR3 has 14 residues. Trimming pared 0 bases from V and 1 base from J, leaving 7 bases between. The CDR3 DNA reads as TGCGCCAGCAGCCAAGACCCCAATTCCTACGAGCAGTACTTC. Protein: CASSQDPNSYEQYF.

Only a few counts were recorded for this clonotype. This chain's CDR3 is CASSLVRGSRDTQYF. The CDR3 DNA is TGTGCCAGCAGCTTAGTGCGGGGTTCGAGAGATACGCAGTATTTT. This chain links TRBV7-2 with TRBJ2-3, with D perhaps TRBD2 (6 bases). V lost 1 base and J lost 5, with 13 bases in between. The CDR3 loop spans 15 amino acids. Looked up from germline, CDR1 is SGHTA and CDR2 is FQGNSA.

In this sample, this clonotype turned up a few times. J is TRBJ2-7 and V is TRBV12-3 or TRBV12-4; TRBD1 matches at 9 bases. V lost 6 bases to trimming and J lost 6 bases; unmatched junction nucleotides: 9. This CDR3 contains 14 residues. Here the CDR3 DNA reads TGTGCCAGCAGCGAAACCGGGACAGGGTTCGAGCAGTACTTC. The encoded protein is CASSETGTGFEQYF.